This T cell receptor (beta chain) is drawn from a study of CD8+ T cells in alopecia areata. RNA extraction and reverse transcription yielded cDNA as sequencing template. Data came from immunoSEQ multiplex PCR; TCRdb stores just in-frame clones and leaves some out. There are roughly 210,000 clones in the sample; 43% occur only once, and around 3% lies in the top ten. This sample's treatment: oral pan-JAK inhibitor, 5-10 mg twice daily. Starting from PBMCs, sorting isolated CD4+ and CD8+ T cells. This CDR3 spans 16 amino acids. Germline V gene sequence: CDR1 SGHRS, CDR2 YFSETQ. The V and J ends lost 1 base and 1 base respectively, with 12 bases between them.

V usage is TRBV5-1 and J usage is TRBJ2-4; D is possibly TRBD2 (5 bases). Material: CD4+ T cells sorted from blood, obtained at approximately week 36, from a patient treated with tofacitinib. The source is a human donor with alopecia areata. CDR3 sequence: CASSLNSGSAKNIQYF. CDR3 nucleotide sequence: TGCGCCAGCAGCTTGAATTCGGGATCGGCCAAAAACATTCAGTACTTC.